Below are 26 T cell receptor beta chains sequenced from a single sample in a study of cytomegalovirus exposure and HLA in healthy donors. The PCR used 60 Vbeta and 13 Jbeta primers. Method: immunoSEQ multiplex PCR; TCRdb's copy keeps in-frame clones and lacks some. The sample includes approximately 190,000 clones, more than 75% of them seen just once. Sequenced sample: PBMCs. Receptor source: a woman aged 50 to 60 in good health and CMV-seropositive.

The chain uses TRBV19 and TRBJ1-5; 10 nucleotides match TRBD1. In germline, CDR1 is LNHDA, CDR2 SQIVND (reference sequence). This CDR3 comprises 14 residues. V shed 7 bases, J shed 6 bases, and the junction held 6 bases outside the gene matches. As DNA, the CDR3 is TGTGCCAGTAACGACAGGGGGCTACGTCAGCCCCAGCATTTT. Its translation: CASNDRGLRQPQHF.

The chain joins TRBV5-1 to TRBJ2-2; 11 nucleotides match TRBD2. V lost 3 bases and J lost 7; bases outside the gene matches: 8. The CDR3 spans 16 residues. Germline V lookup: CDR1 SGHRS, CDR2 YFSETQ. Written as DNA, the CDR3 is TGCGCCAGCAGCTATAGCGGGGGGGCCGGAGGCGGGGAGCTGTTTTTT. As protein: CASSYSGGAGGGELFF.

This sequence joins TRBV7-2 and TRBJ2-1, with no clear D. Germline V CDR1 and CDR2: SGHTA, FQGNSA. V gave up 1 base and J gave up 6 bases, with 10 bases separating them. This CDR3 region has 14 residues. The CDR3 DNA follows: TGTGCCAGCAGCTTAGGGATTAGCCCCAATGAGCAGTTCTTC. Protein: CASSLGISPNEQFF. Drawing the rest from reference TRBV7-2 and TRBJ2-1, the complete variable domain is GAGVSQSPSNKVTEKGKDVELRCDPISGHTALYWYRQSLGQGLEFLIYFQGNSAPDKSGLPSDRFSAERTGGSVSTLTIQRTQQEDSAVYLCASSLGISPNEQFFGPGTRLTVL.

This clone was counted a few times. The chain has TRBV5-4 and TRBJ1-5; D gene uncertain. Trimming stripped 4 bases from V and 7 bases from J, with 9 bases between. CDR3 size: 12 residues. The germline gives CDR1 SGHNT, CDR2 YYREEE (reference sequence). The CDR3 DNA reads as TGTGCCAGCAGCACCTCGGGGCAGCCCCAGCATTTT. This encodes CASSTSGQPQHF.

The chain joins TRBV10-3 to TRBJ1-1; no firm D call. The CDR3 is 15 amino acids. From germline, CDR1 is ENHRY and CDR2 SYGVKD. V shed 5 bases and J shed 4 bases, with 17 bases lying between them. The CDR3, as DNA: TGTGCCATCAGTCAAGAAGCGGGTCACGGCACTGAAGCTTTCTTT. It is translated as CAISQEAGHGTEAFF.

CDR3: CASSQAEGDTDTQYF. CDR3 sequence (DNA): TGTGCCAGCAGCCAAGCTGAGGGAGACACAGATACGCAGTATTTT. The gene calls are TRBV4-2 and TRBJ2-3; a weak D match, TRBD2 (5 bases). V was trimmed by 1 base and J by 2 bases, leaving 10 bases between them. The length of the CDR3 is 15 residues. Germline V gives CDR1 LGHNA, CDR2 YNFKEQ.

CDR3 amino acids: CASSAGQGVHEQYF. The CDR3 DNA sequence: TGTGCCAGCAGCGCGGGACAGGGTGTCCACGAGCAGTACTTC. V gene TRBV9 combines with J gene TRBJ2-7; TRBD1 matches 9 bases. Germline CDR1 is SGDLS and CDR2 is YYNGEE. The V segment lost 3 bases and the J segment 5 bases; nucleotides outside the gene matches: 6. The CDR3 spans 14 residues.

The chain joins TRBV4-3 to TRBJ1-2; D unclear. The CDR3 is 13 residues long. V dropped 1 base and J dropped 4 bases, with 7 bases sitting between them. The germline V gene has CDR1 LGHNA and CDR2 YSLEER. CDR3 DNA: TGCGCCAGCAGCCAAGTACAGTTCTATGGCTACACCTTC. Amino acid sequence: CASSQVQFYGYTF.

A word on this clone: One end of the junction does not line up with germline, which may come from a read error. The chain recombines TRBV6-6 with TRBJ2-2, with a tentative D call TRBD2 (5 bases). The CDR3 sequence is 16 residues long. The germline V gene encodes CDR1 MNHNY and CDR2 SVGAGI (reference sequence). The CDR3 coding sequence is TGTGCCAGCAGTCTGCTTCCCGGAGGCTTGACCGGGGAGCTGCTTTTT. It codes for CASSLLPGGLTGELLF.

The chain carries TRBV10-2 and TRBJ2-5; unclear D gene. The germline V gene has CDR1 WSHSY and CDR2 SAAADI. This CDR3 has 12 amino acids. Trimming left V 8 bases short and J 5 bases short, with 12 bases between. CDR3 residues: CASGPARETQYF. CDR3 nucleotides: TGCGCCAGCGGCCCTGCCAGGGAGACCCAGTACTTC.

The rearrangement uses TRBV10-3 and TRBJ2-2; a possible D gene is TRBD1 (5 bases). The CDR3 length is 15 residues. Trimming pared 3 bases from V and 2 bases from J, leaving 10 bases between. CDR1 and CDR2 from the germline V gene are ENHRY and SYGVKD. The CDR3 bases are TGTGCCATCAGTGACCGTCAGGGAAACACCGGGGAGCTGTTTTTT. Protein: CAISDRQGNTGELFF.

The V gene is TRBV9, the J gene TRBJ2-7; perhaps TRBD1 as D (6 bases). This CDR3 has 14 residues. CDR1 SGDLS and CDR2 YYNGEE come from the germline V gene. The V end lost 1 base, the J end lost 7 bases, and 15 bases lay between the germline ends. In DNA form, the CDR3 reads TGTGCCAGCAGCGTAAGGGGGAATTCGCGGGAGCAGTACTTC. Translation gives CASSVRGNSREQYF.

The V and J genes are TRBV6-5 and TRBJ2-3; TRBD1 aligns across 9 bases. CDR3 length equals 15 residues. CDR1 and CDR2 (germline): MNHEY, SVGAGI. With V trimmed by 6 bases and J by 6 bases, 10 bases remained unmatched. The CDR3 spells CASRTQQGAYDTQYF. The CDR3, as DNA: TGTGCCAGCAGAACACAACAGGGGGCTTACGATACGCAGTATTTT.

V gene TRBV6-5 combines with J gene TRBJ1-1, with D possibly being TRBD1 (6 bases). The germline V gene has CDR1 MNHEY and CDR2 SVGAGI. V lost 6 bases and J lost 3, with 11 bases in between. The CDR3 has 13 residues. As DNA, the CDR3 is TGTGCCAGCAGGAGACAGGAATACACTGAAGCTTTCTTT. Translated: CASRRQEYTEAFF.

CDR3 sequence reads: CASNRGRAQDTEAFF. In DNA form, the CDR3 reads TGTGCCAGTAACCGGGGGAGGGCCCAGGACACTGAAGCTTTCTTT. J is TRBJ1-1 and V is TRBV19, with a possible D match to TRBD1 (5 bases). Looked up from germline, CDR1 is LNHDA and CDR2 is SQIVND (reference sequence). Deletions cut 7 bases from V and 3 bases from J, with 18 bases between. This CDR3 has 15 amino acids.

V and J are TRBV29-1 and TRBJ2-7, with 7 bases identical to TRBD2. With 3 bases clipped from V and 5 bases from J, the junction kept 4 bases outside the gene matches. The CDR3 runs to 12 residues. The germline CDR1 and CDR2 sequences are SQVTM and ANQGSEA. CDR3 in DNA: TGCAGCGTTGATGGGGGAGGGGACGAGCAGTACTTC. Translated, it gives CSVDGGGDEQYF.

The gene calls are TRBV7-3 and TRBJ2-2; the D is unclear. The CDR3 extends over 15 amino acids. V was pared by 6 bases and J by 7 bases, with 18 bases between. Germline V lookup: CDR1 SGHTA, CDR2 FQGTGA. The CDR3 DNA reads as TGTGCCAGCAGTCCCCAAATCGGTTCAGGCGGGGAGCTGTTTTTT. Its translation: CASSPQIGSGGELFF. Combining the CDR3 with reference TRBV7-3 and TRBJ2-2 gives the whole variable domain GAGVSQTPSNKVTEKGKYVELRCDPISGHTALYWYRQSLGQGPEFLIYFQGTGAADDSGLPNDRFFAVRPEGSVSTLKIQRTERGDSAVYLCASSPQIGSGGELFFGEGSRLTVL.

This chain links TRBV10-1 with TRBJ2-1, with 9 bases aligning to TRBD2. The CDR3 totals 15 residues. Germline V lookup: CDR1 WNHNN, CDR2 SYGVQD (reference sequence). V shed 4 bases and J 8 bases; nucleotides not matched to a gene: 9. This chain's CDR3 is CASSVSRGGHDEQFF. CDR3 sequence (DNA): TGCGCCAGCAGTGTTTCGCGGGGGGGCCACGATGAGCAGTTCTTC.

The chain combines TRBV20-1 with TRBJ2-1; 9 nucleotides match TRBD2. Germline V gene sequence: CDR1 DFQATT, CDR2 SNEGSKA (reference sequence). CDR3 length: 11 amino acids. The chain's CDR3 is CTGTSRDEQFF. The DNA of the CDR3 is TGCACTGGGACTAGCCGCGATGAGCAGTTCTTC.

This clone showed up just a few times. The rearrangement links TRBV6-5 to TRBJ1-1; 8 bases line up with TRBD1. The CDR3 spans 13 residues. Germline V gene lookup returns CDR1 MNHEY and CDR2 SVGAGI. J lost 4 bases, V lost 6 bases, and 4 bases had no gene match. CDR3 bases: TGTGCCAGCAGACAGGGGGAGGGCACTGAAGCTTTCTTT. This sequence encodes CASRQGEGTEAFF.

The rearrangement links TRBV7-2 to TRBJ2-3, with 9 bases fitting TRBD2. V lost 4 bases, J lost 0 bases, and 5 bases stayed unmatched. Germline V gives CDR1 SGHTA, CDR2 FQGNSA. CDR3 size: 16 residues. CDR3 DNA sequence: TGTGCCAGCAGCTCCGTAGCGGGGGCTAGCACAGATACGCAGTATTTT. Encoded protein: CASSSVAGASTDTQYF.

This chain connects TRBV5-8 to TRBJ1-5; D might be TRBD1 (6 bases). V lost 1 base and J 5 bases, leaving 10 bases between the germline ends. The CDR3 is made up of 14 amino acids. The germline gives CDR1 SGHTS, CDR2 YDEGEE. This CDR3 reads CASSLFAGDQPQHF. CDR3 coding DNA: TGTGCCAGCAGCTTGTTCGCAGGGGATCAGCCCCAGCATTTT.

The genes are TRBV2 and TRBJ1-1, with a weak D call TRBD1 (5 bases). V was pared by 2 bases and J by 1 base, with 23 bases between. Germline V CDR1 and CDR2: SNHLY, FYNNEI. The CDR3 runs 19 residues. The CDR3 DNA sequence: TGTGCCAGCAGTGAATTTCGATTCGGCGCAGGGAGGGGGAACACTGAAGCTTTCTTT. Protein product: CASSEFRFGAGRGNTEAFF.

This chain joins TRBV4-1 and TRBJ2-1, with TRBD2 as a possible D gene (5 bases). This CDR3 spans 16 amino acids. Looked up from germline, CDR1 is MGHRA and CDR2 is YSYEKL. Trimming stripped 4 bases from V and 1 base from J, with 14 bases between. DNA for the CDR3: TGCGCCAGCAGCCTAAGGGTCCCGGGGTCCTACAATGAGCAGTTCTTC. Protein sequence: CASSLRVPGSYNEQFF.

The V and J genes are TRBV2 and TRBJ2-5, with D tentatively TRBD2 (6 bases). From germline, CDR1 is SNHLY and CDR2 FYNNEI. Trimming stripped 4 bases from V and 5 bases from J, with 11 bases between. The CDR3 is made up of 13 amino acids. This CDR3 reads CASSGPEGETQYF. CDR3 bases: TGTGCCAGCAGTGGTCCGGAGGGGGAGACCCAGTACTTC.

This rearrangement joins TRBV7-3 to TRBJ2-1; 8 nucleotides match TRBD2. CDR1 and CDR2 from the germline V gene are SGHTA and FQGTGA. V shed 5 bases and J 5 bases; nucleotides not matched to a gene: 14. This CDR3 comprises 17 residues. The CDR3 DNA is TGTGCCAGCAGCCCCCCGCGGGGGGCTAGCGGAGACAATGAGCAGTTCTTC. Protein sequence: CASSPPRGASGDNEQFF.